A selection of T cell receptor beta chains follows, all from one sample in a study of control samples from healthy donors and cancer patients. Assay: immunoSEQ multiplex PCR; the TCRdb copy retains only in-frame clones and omits some. Of about 110,000 clones listed, 70% to 85% are singletons. The source material was blood. All receptors come from a man aged 18 to 29 in good health. Each CDR3 is given with its conserved first and last residue. The order of the fields is J gene, D gene, V gene, clone size, CDR3 DNA, CDR3 protein. A D gene is named only where the DNA matches it firmly. Only part of the rows carry a size: once, few, many, or a class if the clone is expanded.

j_gene: TRBJ1-1; d_gene: -; v_gene: TRBV7-2; abundance: -; CDR3nt: TGTGCCAGCAGCTTAACGACAGTAACTGAAGCTTTCTTT; CDR3aa: CASSLTTVTEAFF
j_gene: TRBJ1-5; d_gene: -; v_gene: TRBV5-4; abundance: -; CDR3nt: TGTGCCAGCAGTCGGGGGGGCAATCAGCCCCAGCATTTT; CDR3aa: CASSRGGNQPQHF
j_gene: TRBJ2-5; d_gene: -; v_gene: TRBV30; abundance: -; CDR3nt: TGTGCCTGGAGTGTGGGGGGAAGAGAGACCCAGTACTTC; CDR3aa: CAWSVGGRETQYF
j_gene: TRBJ1-1; d_gene: -; v_gene: TRBV19; abundance: -; CDR3nt: TGTGCCAGTAGTACCGGGAGATACTTACGGGAGAACACTGAAGCTTTCTTT; CDR3aa: CASSTGRYLRENTEAFF
j_gene: TRBJ1-1; d_gene: -; v_gene: TRBV6-5; abundance: -; CDR3nt: TGTGCCAGCACCAGGAATCTCCGGTCGGACACTGAAGCTTTCTTT; CDR3aa: CASTRNLRSDTEAFF
j_gene: TRBJ2-3; d_gene: TRBD1; v_gene: TRBV24-1; abundance: -; CDR3nt: TGTGCCACCAGTGATTCGGGACAGACTAGCACAGATACGCAGTATTTT; CDR3aa: CATSDSGQTSTDTQYF
j_gene: TRBJ2-1; d_gene: TRBD2; v_gene: TRBV4-3; abundance: -; CDR3nt: TGCGCCAGCAGCCAAGATGAGCGGGGGGGCCGATTACGGCAGTTCTTC; CDR3aa: CASSQDERGGRLRQFF
j_gene: TRBJ2-5; d_gene: -; v_gene: TRBV10-3; abundance: -; CDR3nt: TGTGCCATCAGTGAAAGGGAGACCCAGTACTTC; CDR3aa: CAISERETQYF
j_gene: TRBJ1-5; d_gene: -; v_gene: TRBV27; abundance: -; CDR3nt: TGTGCCAGCAGTTTGGCCGTAGATCAGCCCCAGCATTTT; CDR3aa: CASSLAVDQPQHF
j_gene: TRBJ2-7; d_gene: -; v_gene: TRBV12-2; abundance: once; CDR3nt: TGTGCAAGTCGCTTAGAGGACGAGCAGTACTTC; CDR3aa: CASRLEDEQYF
j_gene: TRBJ1-2; d_gene: -; v_gene: TRBV5-6; abundance: few; CDR3nt: TGTGCCAGCAGCCCCCTTGGGGAGGGCTATGGCTACACCTTC; CDR3aa: CASSPLGEGYGYTF
j_gene: TRBJ1-1; d_gene: -; v_gene: TRBV5-5; abundance: -; CDR3nt: TGTGCCAGCAGCTTGGGGGTAAGGGGGGCAGGTGAAGCTTTCTTT; CDR3aa: CASSLGVRGAGEAFF
j_gene: TRBJ1-2; d_gene: -; v_gene: TRBV30; abundance: -; CDR3nt: TGTGCCTGGAGCACGAGTAGGGGAGGCTATGGCTACACCTTC; CDR3aa: CAWSTSRGGYGYTF
j_gene: TRBJ1-4; d_gene: -; v_gene: TRBV3-1/TRBV3-2; abundance: -; CDR3nt: TGTGCCAGTGCCTCGAGGGGCAGAGGAGAAAAACTGTTTTTT; CDR3aa: CASASRGRGEKLFF
j_gene: TRBJ1-2; d_gene: -; v_gene: TRBV9; abundance: -; CDR3nt: TGTGCCAGCAGCCTGGCGGGGGGGACGGTCCAGGCCGTCTATGGCTACACCTTC; CDR3aa: CASSLAGGTVQAVYGYTF
j_gene: TRBJ2-7; d_gene: -; v_gene: TRBV4-3; abundance: -; CDR3nt: TGCGCCAGCAGCCAAGAGTCTTGGACAGCCTACGAGCAGTACTTC; CDR3aa: CASSQESWTAYEQYF
j_gene: TRBJ1-1; d_gene: TRBD1; v_gene: TRBV25-1; abundance: few; CDR3nt: TGTGCCAGCAGTGACGGTGACAGGGGGTATTTTGTGGATGAAGCTTTCTTT; CDR3aa: CASSDGDRGYFVDEAFF
j_gene: TRBJ1-1; d_gene: TRBD1; v_gene: TRBV6-1; abundance: -; CDR3nt: TGTGCCAGCAGTGAGCCGGGACAGGGAACGGTCGTGGCTTTCTTT; CDR3aa: CASSEPGQGTVVAFF
j_gene: TRBJ1-3; d_gene: -; v_gene: TRBV29-1; abundance: once; CDR3nt: TGCAGCGTTGGTCAGTTAAACACCATATATTTT; CDR3aa: CSVGQLNTIYF
j_gene: TRBJ2-7; d_gene: -; v_gene: TRBV5-6; abundance: -; CDR3nt: TGTGCCAGCAGCTTGTTTAACAGCTACGAGCAGTACTTC; CDR3aa: CASSLFNSYEQYF
j_gene: TRBJ2-3; d_gene: TRBD1; v_gene: TRBV19; abundance: -; CDR3nt: TGTGCCAGTAGTTACTCGACAGGGGGATACACAGATACGCAGTATTTT; CDR3aa: CASSYSTGGYTDTQYF
j_gene: TRBJ2-6; d_gene: -; v_gene: TRBV5-1; abundance: -; CDR3nt: TGCGCCAGCAGCCTGGGGGGCTCTGGGGCCAACGTCCTGACTTTC; CDR3aa: CASSLGGSGANVLTF
j_gene: TRBJ2-7; d_gene: -; v_gene: TRBV7-9; abundance: -; CDR3nt: TGTGCCAGCAGCTTATTCGAGCAGACACTGCAGTACTTC; CDR3aa: CASSLFEQTLQYF
j_gene: TRBJ2-1; d_gene: TRBD1; v_gene: TRBV6-2/TRBV6-3; abundance: -; CDR3nt: TGTGCCAGCAGTAGGGGACAGAACAATGAGCAGTTCTTC; CDR3aa: CASSRGQNNEQFF
j_gene: TRBJ1-6; d_gene: TRBD1; v_gene: TRBV12-5; abundance: -; CDR3nt: TGTGCTAGTGGTTTTTCCCGGGACAGCTCCTATAATTCACCCCTCCACTTT; CDR3aa: CASGFSRDSSYNSPLHF
j_gene: TRBJ2-4; d_gene: TRBD1; v_gene: TRBV11-2; abundance: -; CDR3nt: TGTGCCAGCAGCGGACAGGGGAAAAAAAACATTCAGTACTTC; CDR3aa: CASSGQGKKNIQYF
j_gene: TRBJ2-4; d_gene: -; v_gene: TRBV6-5; abundance: -; CDR3nt: TGTGCCAGCAGTTACTCCTCGGAGACCAAAAACATTCAGTACTTC; CDR3aa: CASSYSSETKNIQYF
j_gene: TRBJ1-1; d_gene: TRBD1; v_gene: TRBV15; abundance: -; CDR3nt: TGTGCCACCAGCAGAGATGGGACAGGGGGGAACACTGAAGCTTTCTTT; CDR3aa: CATSRDGTGGNTEAFF
j_gene: TRBJ2-7; d_gene: TRBD2; v_gene: TRBV2; abundance: -; CDR3nt: TGTGCCAGCGGCTTAGCGGGGATGGGTGAGCAGTACTTC; CDR3aa: CASGLAGMGEQYF
j_gene: TRBJ1-1; d_gene: -; v_gene: TRBV19; abundance: -; CDR3nt: TGTGCCAGTAGCGTCACCGGGACGTACGAAGCTTTCTTT; CDR3aa: CASSVTGTYEAFF
j_gene: TRBJ1-5; d_gene: -; v_gene: TRBV28; abundance: once; CDR3nt: TGTGCCAGCAGTTTCACAGGGTCCACTGGCAATCAGCCCCAGCATTTT; CDR3aa: CASSFTGSTGNQPQHF
j_gene: TRBJ1-5; d_gene: -; v_gene: TRBV11-2; abundance: -; CDR3nt: TGTGCCAGCAGCTTAGGTCGAGGGCAGCCCCAGCATTTT; CDR3aa: CASSLGRGQPQHF
j_gene: TRBJ1-6; d_gene: TRBD1; v_gene: TRBV25-1; abundance: once; CDR3nt: TGTGCCAGCAGTGAATTTTTCTTAGGGACAGGGGATTCACCCCTCCACTTT; CDR3aa: CASSEFFLGTGDSPLHF
j_gene: TRBJ1-1; d_gene: TRBD1; v_gene: TRBV6-2/TRBV6-3; abundance: -; CDR3nt: TGTGCCAGCAGTTACGAGTTGACAGGGGTGAACACTGAAGCTTTCTTT; CDR3aa: CASSYELTGVNTEAFF
j_gene: TRBJ1-1; d_gene: TRBD1; v_gene: TRBV19; abundance: once; CDR3nt: TGTGCCAGTAGTCACCGGAGGGGGCAGTCCGCTGAAGCTTTCTTT; CDR3aa: CASSHRRGQSAEAFF
j_gene: TRBJ2-7; d_gene: TRBD1; v_gene: TRBV14; abundance: few; CDR3nt: TGTGCCAGCAGCCGCCGGGACAGGTCCTACGAGCAGTACTTC; CDR3aa: CASSRRDRSYEQYF
j_gene: TRBJ2-3; d_gene: -; v_gene: TRBV2; abundance: -; CDR3nt: TGTGCCAGCAGTGCCGGGACTTCTAGCACAGATACGCAGTATTTT; CDR3aa: CASSAGTSSTDTQYF
j_gene: TRBJ1-4; d_gene: TRBD1; v_gene: TRBV6-5; abundance: -; CDR3nt: TGTGCCAGCAGTTACTCGACAGGGGCTAATGAAAAACTGTTTTTT; CDR3aa: CASSYSTGANEKLFF
j_gene: TRBJ2-2; d_gene: TRBD1; v_gene: TRBV6-6; abundance: -; CDR3nt: TGTGCCAGCAGTAAGGGACAGGGGGCCGACACCGGGGAGCTGTTTTTT; CDR3aa: CASSKGQGADTGELFF
j_gene: TRBJ1-2; d_gene: -; v_gene: TRBV5-6; abundance: -; CDR3nt: TGTGCCAGCAGCTTGAAAGGGGAATCCTATGGCTACACCTTC; CDR3aa: CASSLKGESYGYTF